The present T cell receptor beta chain was sequenced within a study of a mutant IDH1 vaccine in newly diagnosed glioma. Across the whole study: Earlier care involved radiotherapy, temozolomide, or both, and the majority received both.

With respect to this clone: Its matching antigen is unknown.

Time point described: week 35, safety follow-up. What each vaccine dose contained was 300 ug of mutant IDH1 20-mer peptide, accompanied by topical imiquimod. Donors' newly diagnosed IDH1-mutant WHO grade 3 or 4 astrocytomas lacked nuclear ATRX. The method was immunoSEQ multiplex PCR; TCRdb's version includes in-frame clones alone and lacks a portion of them. The table records approximately 45,000 clones, approximately 92% of them present only once. This specimen consisted of PBMCs, obtained from a glioma patient whose treatment included an IDH1 peptide vaccine. The TCR originated in a man aged 45-65 years with glioma.

CDR3 loop: CASSPLGTQSSYEQYF. CDR3 nucleotides: TGTGCCAGCTCACCACTCGGGACACAGAGCTCCTACGAGCAGTACTTC. The chain has TRBV18 and TRBJ2-7; D is perhaps TRBD1 (6 bases). Germline V gives CDR1 KGHSH, CDR2 LQKENI. The length of the CDR3 is 16 residues. V was pared by 1 base and J by 0 bases, with 13 bases between.